Listed here are 21 T cell receptor beta chains from one sample, sequenced in a study of CD8 T cells in ankylosing spondylitis. TCRdb ran MiXCR on the 5' RACE reads and lists one entry per CDR3 protein. The table lists some 700,000 distinct CDR3 sequences, over 15% of them singletons. These receptors lack a known antigen. Study-wide findings and caveats: Blood from ankylosing spondylitis patients appeared to carry a characteristic eight-variant TCR beta motif.

Material: blood, either unsorted or a sorted T cell fraction (not recorded which). These receptors were collected from a male donor with ankylosing spondylitis.

Only a few counts were recorded for this clonotype. The chain combines TRBV4-1 with TRBJ2-5; TRBD1 or TRBD2 may be the D gene (6 bases each). The V gene's germline CDR1 is MGHRA and CDR2 YSYEKL. V was pared by 2 bases and J by 2 bases, with 9 bases between. The CDR3 spans 14 residues. CDR3 bases: TGCGCCAGCAGCCAATGGGGGGCACAAGAGACCCAGTACTTC. This translates into CASSQWGAQETQYF.

This clonotype was counted between two and nine times. This rearrangement joins TRBV2 to TRBJ1-1, with TRBD1 matching 7 bases. V lost 6 bases, J lost 4 bases, and 11 bases stayed unmatched. Germline V lookup: CDR1 SNHLY, CDR2 FYNNEI. The CDR3 consists of 15 residues. In DNA form, the CDR3 reads TGTGCCAGCAGACCCAGACAGGGACAAGTCACTGAAGCTTTCTTT. This codes for CASRPRQGQVTEAFF.

This clonotype came up a few times. The J gene is TRBJ2-5, the V gene TRBV29-1, with TRBD2 matching 15 bases. J lost 4 bases, V lost 0 bases, and 3 bases had no gene match. The CDR3 totals 16 residues. Germline loops: CDR1 SQVTM, CDR2 ANQGSEA. The chain's CDR3 is CSVEEGLAGGLETQYF. The CDR3 nucleotides read TGCAGCGTTGAAGAAGGACTAGCGGGAGGGTTAGAGACCCAGTACTTC. Full variable domain (outside the CDR3, taken from reference TRBV29-1 and TRBJ2-5): SAVISQKPSRDICQRGTSLTIQCQVDSQVTMMFWYRQQPGQSLTLIATANQGSEATYESGFVIDKFPISRPNLTFSTLTVSNMSPEDSSIYLCSVEEGLAGGLETQYFGPGTRLLVL.

This clonotype was seen more than once but under ten times. The chain couples TRBV7-6 to TRBJ1-5; a weak D match, TRBD1 (5 bases). CDR3 size: 15 residues. V was trimmed by 4 bases and J by 5 bases, leaving 15 bases between them. Germline loops: CDR1 SGHVS, CDR2 FNYEAQ. The CDR3 DNA follows: TGTGCCAGCAGCTCAATGGAGGGGTACCATCAGCCCCAGCATTTT. Translating gives CASSSMEGYHQPQHF. Combining the CDR3 with reference TRBV7-6 and TRBJ1-5 gives the whole variable domain GAGVSQSPRYKVTKRGQDVALRCDPISGHVSLYWYRQALGQGPEFLTYFNYEAQQDKSGLPNDRFSAERPEGSISTLTIQRTEQRDSAMYRCASSSMEGYHQPQHFGDGTRLSIL.

This sequence joins TRBV18 and TRBJ1-1, with D unclear. Germline lookup yields CDR1 KGHSH and CDR2 LQKENI. The CDR3 totals 13 residues. Trimming took 5 bases from V and 1 from J, leaving 8 bases between them. The CDR3 sequence: CASSDGRNTEAFF. CDR3 DNA: TGTGCCAGCTCAGACGGGAGGAACACTGAAGCTTTCTTT.

The chain couples TRBV20-1 to TRBJ2-1; possible D gene TRBD2, 6 bases. This CDR3 comprises 15 residues. Germline V CDR1 and CDR2: DFQATT, SNEGSKA (reference sequence). V lost 7 bases and J 1 base, leaving 17 bases between the germline ends. CDR3 DNA: TGCAGTGAACTAGCCCAACCGTCGTCCTACAATGAGCAGTTCTTC. Translating gives CSELAQPSSYNEQFF.

The V gene is TRBV2, the J gene TRBJ1-3; D ambiguous. The CDR3 contains 14 residues. V was trimmed by 8 bases and J by 2 bases, leaving 13 bases between them. Germline-derived CDR1 and CDR2 are SNHLY and FYNNEI. In nucleotides, the CDR3 is TGTGCCAGCGAAACTTGGGGAACTGGAAACACCATATATTTT. This gives the protein CASETWGTGNTIYF.

This clonotype was found a few times. V usage is TRBV7-2 and J usage is TRBJ1-2; D is ambiguous. Germline assignment: CDR1 SGHTA and CDR2 FQGNSA. V was clipped by 5 bases and J by 0 bases, with 13 bases between them. CDR3 length equals 15 residues. In nucleotides, the CDR3 is TGTGCCAGCAGCGTCTCAACCGATTCTAACTATGGCTACACCTTC. Its protein product is CASSVSTDSNYGYTF. Together with reference TRBV7-2 and TRBJ1-2, the CDR3 gives the full variable domain: GAGVSQSPSNKVTEKGKDVELRCDPISGHTALYWYRQSLGQGLEFLIYFQGNSAPDKSGLPSDRFSAERTGGSVSTLTIQRTQQEDSAVYLCASSVSTDSNYGYTFGSGTRLTVV.

V and J are TRBV18 and TRBJ2-7; D gene uncertain. With 6 bases removed from V and 3 bases from J, the gap between germline ends came to 12 bases. Germline assignment: CDR1 KGHSH and CDR2 LQKENI. The CDR3 loop spans 13 amino acids. The CDR3: CASSGNFNYEQYF. CDR3 nucleotide sequence: TGTGCCAGCTCCGGAAACTTCAACTACGAGCAGTACTTC.

The chain employs TRBV29-1 and TRBJ2-3; D might be TRBD1 (6 bases). There are 13 residues in the CDR3. The ends were cut back, 1 base at V and 4 bases at J, with 9 bases in the middle. The germline V gene encodes CDR1 SQVTM and CDR2 ANQGSEA. CDR3 amino acids: CSVEGGRSDTQYF. In DNA, the CDR3 is TGCAGCGTTGAAGGGGGGCGGTCAGATACGCAGTATTTT.

This clonotype was seen only a few times. The chain employs TRBV4-3 and TRBJ2-5, with 9 bases aligning to TRBD2. The germline V gene has CDR1 LGHNA and CDR2 YSLEER. The CDR3 runs to 16 residues. Trimming removed 0 bases from V and 5 bases from J; junction bases left unmatched: 7. The CDR3: CASSQEGGRAGETQYF. In DNA form, the CDR3 reads TGCGCCAGCAGCCAAGAAGGCGGGAGGGCCGGCGAGACCCAGTACTTC.

This chain joins TRBV7-2 and TRBJ2-2; D may be TRBD1 (5 bases). The V gene's germline CDR1 is SGHTA and CDR2 FQGNSA. The CDR3 totals 15 residues. The ends were cut back, 5 bases at V and 0 bases at J, with 10 bases in the middle. The CDR3 sequence is CASSRTNANTGELFF. For the CDR3, the DNA is TGTGCCAGCAGCCGGACAAACGCGAACACCGGGGAGCTGTTTTTT.

This clonotype was recorded a few times. This rearrangement joins TRBV20-1 to TRBJ1-1; D is possibly TRBD1 (5 bases). The CDR3 contains 14 residues. Germline CDR1 and CDR2: DFQATT and SNEGSKA (reference sequence). Trimming took off 6 bases at V and 1 base at J, with 15 bases between the two ends. This CDR3 reads CSASRALGNTEAFF. As DNA, the CDR3 is TGCAGTGCGTCCAGGGCATTAGGGAACACTGAAGCTTTCTTT.

The chain uses TRBV4-3 and TRBJ2-3; unclear D gene. The CDR3 loop spans 14 amino acids. Germline values: CDR1 LGHNA, CDR2 YSLEER. Deletions cut 4 bases from V and 0 bases from J, with 8 bases between. The CDR3 loop is CASSRRPSTDTQYF. The CDR3 DNA is TGCGCCAGCAGCCGACGCCCTAGCACAGATACGCAGTATTTT.

The gene calls are TRBV5-6 and TRBJ2-1; D is perhaps TRBD2 (6 bases). CDR1 SGHDT and CDR2 YYEEEE come from the germline V gene. Trimming took off 4 bases at V and 6 bases at J, with 17 bases between the two ends. The CDR3 runs to 15 residues. CDR3 DNA: TGTGCCAGCAGCCCACCCTCCTCCGGGGGCAATGAGCAGTTCTTC. Protein sequence: CASSPPSSGGNEQFF. Together with reference TRBV5-6 and TRBJ2-1, the CDR3 gives the full variable domain: DAGVTQSPTHLIKTRGQQVTLRCSPKSGHDTVSWYQQALGQGPQFIFQYYEEEERQRGNFPDRFSGHQFPNYSSELNVNALLLGDSALYLCASSPPSSGGNEQFFGPGTRLTVL.

The V and J genes are TRBV13 and TRBJ1-3; TRBD1 agrees at 7 bases. V shed 5 bases and J 2 bases; nucleotides not matched to a gene: 6. Germline CDR1 and CDR2: PRHDT and FYEKMQ (reference sequence). The CDR3 has 15 amino acids. This CDR3 is CASSPGTATGNTIYF. CDR3 nucleotide sequence: TGTGCCAGCAGCCCAGGGACAGCCACTGGAAACACCATATATTTT.

This clonotype was seen a handful of times. This chain connects TRBV29-1 to TRBJ2-1; the D is unclear. The V gene's germline CDR1 is SQVTM and CDR2 ANQGSEA. V lost 7 bases to trimming and J lost 8 bases, with 9 bases between them. CDR3 size: 10 residues. The CDR3 region has the DNA TGCAGCGGGGGTGGCGATGAGCAGTTCTTC. This gives the protein CSGGGDEQFF.

In this sample, this clonotype turned up a few times. This chain connects TRBV15 to TRBJ2-7, with no clear D. CDR1 LNHNV and CDR2 YYDKDF come from the germline V gene (reference sequence). This CDR3 is 14 amino acids long. The ends were cut back, 0 bases at V and 7 bases at J, with 13 bases in the middle. CDR3 in DNA: TGTGCCACCAGCAGAGAATGGAGCCTCCTGGAGCAGTACTTC. Encoded protein: CATSREWSLLEQYF.

V and J are TRBV11-2 and TRBJ2-6; maybe TRBD2 (6 bases). Germline values: CDR1 SGHAT, CDR2 FQNNGV. The CDR3 has 18 amino acids. Trimming cost V 5 bases and J 3 bases, with 20 bases left between them. The CDR3 sequence is CASSARLGGSDGANVLTF. CDR3 coding DNA: TGTGCCAGCAGCGCGAGACTAGGAGGTTCTGATGGGGCCAACGTCCTGACTTTC.

This clonotype has ten or more counts. The chain carries TRBV20-1 and TRBJ1-4; a weak D match, TRBD1 (5 bases). The CDR3 consists of 12 residues. The germline V and J ends were trimmed by 5 bases and 2 bases, with 6 bases remaining between them. Germline V gives CDR1 DFQATT, CDR2 SNEGSKA (reference sequence). DNA of the CDR3: TGCAGTGCTTGGGGCACTAATGAAAAACTGTTTTTT. This encodes CSAWGTNEKLFF.

V gene TRBV24-1 combines with J gene TRBJ2-2; maybe TRBD2 (6 bases). Germline V gene lookup returns CDR1 KGHDR and CDR2 SFDVKD. This CDR3 is 15 amino acids long. V shed 1 base and J shed 3 bases, with 8 bases lying between them. CDR3 sequence: CATSDFERDTGELFF. CDR3 sequence (DNA): TGTGCCACCAGTGATTTTGAGCGGGACACCGGGGAGCTGTTTTTT.